This T cell receptor beta chain was documented in a study of T-cell memory formation after mild COVID-19. About the research overall: The study found TCR clusters largely donor specific.

cDNA libraries for TCR alpha and TCR beta, carrying sample barcodes and UMIs, came from 5'RACE with constant-segment primers. TCRdb re-derived calls from the 5' RACE reads in MiXCR, one entry per CDR3 protein. Counted here are about 560,000 distinct CDR3 sequences, 20% to 25% occurring once; the ten biggest clones make up under 8.5%. Study results and caveats: Among clones contracting day 15 to 85, CD4/CD8 was balanced, whereas later expanders leaned CD4+. Memory from before infection featured some responding clones, which suggests cross-reactive memory joined.

Notes on this clonotype: Its antigen is not identified. One end of the junction does not line up with germline, which may come from a read error.

The material sequenced was PBMCs or a T cell subset sorted from them (not recorded which). This clonotype was obtained from an adult woman who had mild COVID-19 (a few samples of this study predate the infection). Cell type and time point are not known.

In nucleotides, the CDR3 is TGCAGTGCTACTAGCGGCCAAAGGCAGCTCTTC. Translated: CSATSGQRQLF. The chain recombines TRBV20-1 with TRBJ2-1, with TRBD2 identical over 7 bases. CDR1 is DFQATT and CDR2 is SNEGSKA in the germline V gene (reference sequence). The CDR3 has 11 amino acids.